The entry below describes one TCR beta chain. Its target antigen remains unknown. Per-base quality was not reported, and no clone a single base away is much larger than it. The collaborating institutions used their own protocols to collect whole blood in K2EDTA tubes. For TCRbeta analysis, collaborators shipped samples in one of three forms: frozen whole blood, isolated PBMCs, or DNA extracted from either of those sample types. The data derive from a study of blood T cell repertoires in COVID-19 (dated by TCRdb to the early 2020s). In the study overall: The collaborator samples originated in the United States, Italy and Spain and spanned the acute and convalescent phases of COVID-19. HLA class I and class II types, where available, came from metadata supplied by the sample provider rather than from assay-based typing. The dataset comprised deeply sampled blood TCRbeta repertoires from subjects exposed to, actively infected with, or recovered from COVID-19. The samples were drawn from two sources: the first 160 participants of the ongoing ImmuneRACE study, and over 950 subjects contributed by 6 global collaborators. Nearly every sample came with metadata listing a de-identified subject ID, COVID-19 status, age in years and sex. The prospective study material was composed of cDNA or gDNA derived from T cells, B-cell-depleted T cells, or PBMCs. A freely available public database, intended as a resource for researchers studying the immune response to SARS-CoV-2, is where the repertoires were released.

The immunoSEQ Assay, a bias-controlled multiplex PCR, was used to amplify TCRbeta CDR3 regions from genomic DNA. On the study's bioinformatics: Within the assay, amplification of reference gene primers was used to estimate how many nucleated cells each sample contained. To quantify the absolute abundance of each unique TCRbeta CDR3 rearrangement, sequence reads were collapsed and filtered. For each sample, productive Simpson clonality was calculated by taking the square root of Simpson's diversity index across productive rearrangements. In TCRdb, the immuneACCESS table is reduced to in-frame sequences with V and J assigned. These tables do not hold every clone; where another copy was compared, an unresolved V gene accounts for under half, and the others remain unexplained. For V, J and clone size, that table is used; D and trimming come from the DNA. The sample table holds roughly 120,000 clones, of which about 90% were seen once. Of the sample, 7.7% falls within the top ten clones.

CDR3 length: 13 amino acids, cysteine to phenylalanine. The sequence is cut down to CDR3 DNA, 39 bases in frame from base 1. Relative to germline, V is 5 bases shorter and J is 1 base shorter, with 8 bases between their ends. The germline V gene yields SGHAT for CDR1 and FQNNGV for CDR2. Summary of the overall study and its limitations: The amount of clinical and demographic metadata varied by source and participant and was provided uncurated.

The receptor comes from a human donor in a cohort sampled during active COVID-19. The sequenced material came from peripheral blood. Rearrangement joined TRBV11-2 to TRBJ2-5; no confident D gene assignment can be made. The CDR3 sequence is CASSPFSQETQYF. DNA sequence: TGTGCCAGCAGCCCGTTTAGCCAAGAGACCCAGTACTTC. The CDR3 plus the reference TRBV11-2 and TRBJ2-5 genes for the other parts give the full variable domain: EAGVAQSPRYKIIEKRQSVAFWCNPISGHATLYWYQQILGQGPKLLIQFQNNGVVDDSQLPKDRFSAERLKGVDSTLKIQPAKLEDSAVYLCASSPFSQETQYFGPGTRLLVL.